This T cell receptor (beta chain) came from a study of blood T cells in healthy people across ages. In this sample, this clonotype turned up a few times. Its antigen is unidentified. Points from the study as a whole: Diversity estimates drawn from one million T cells were deemed underestimates. It was the long-lived donors that had more naive CD4+ cells and higher diversity than aged donors.

Trimming removed 1 base from V and 7 bases from J, with 11 bases in between. The germline V gene encodes CDR1 MGHRA and CDR2 YSYEKL. CDR3 length equals 13 residues. A second roughly 6 to 11 cycle PCR used barcoded and J-beta primers. TCRdb called the 5' RACE reads again in MiXCR, with one record for every CDR3 protein. There are about 690,000 distinct CDR3 sequences in the sample; around 41% occur only once, and 25% to 35% lies in the top ten. The specimen sequenced was blood. The chain is built from TRBV4-1 and TRBJ2-7; D not certain. The source is a man aged 80 or over in good health. The CDR3 sequence: CASSQGPWGEQYF. The CDR3 bases are TGCGCCAGCAGCCAAGGACCTTGGGGAGAGCAGTACTTC.